A selection of T cell receptor beta chains follows, all from one sample in a study of T cell responses to AZD1222 COVID-19 vaccine. This table comes from immunoSEQ multiplex PCR, and its TCRdb copy is limited to in-frame clones, with some not included. The profile shows approximately 84,000 clones, about 80% of them singletons. The sample was peripheral blood, taken 28 days after the second AZD1222 dose. Every receptor here comes from an adult who received the AZD1222 COVID-19 vaccine. The conserved cysteine and the conserved F or W are not part of the CDR3 here.

TRBV28 | ASSLSQGINEQY
TRBV10-1 | ASNAPFSNQPQH
TRBV9 | ASSVRWETYEQY
TRBV21-1 | ASSPWKRGYTDTQY
TRBV11-3 | ASSLGRGQLAEQY
TRBV6-2/TRBV6-3 | ASSRDSISEAF
TRBV5-5 | ASSLQVWTGSSSEAF
TRBV14 | ASSQEPPGQGLGEQY
TRBV5-8 | ASSLGGWETEAF
TRBV28 | ASRPGLARSYEQY
TRBV19 | ASSIIRGTGELF
TRBV6-2/TRBV6-3 | ASSAFGYEQY
TRBV3-1/TRBV3-2 | ASSQPRVGRYSEQY
TRBV11-2 | ASSSDRGGRPQH
TRBV19 | ASTPRAGGGYGYT
TRBV6-2/TRBV6-3 | ASSQQGFGNQPQH
TRBV7-2 | ASSSFQGPYEQY
TRBV6-5 | ASSRPGHNDNEQF
TRBV6-5 | ASSPGGLSYYGYT
TRBV28 | ASRIWGTGDMNTEAF
TRBV7-2 | ASSLGLAGKAGELF
TRBV6-2/TRBV6-3 | ASSDRQATYNEQF
TRBV29-1 | SGTGVGYGYT
TRBV7-9 | ASSGTGEGKGEQF
TRBV5-1 | ASTDQRGNTEAF
TRBV19 | ASSPGVTGAANYGYT
TRBV15 | ATSRAATEQETQY
TRBV11-2 | ASSRVTGSGNEQY
TRBV5-6 | ASSLELAGLDEQF
TRBV6-1 | ASSEATGQGLTEQF
TRBV19 | ASSTSGATYYGYT